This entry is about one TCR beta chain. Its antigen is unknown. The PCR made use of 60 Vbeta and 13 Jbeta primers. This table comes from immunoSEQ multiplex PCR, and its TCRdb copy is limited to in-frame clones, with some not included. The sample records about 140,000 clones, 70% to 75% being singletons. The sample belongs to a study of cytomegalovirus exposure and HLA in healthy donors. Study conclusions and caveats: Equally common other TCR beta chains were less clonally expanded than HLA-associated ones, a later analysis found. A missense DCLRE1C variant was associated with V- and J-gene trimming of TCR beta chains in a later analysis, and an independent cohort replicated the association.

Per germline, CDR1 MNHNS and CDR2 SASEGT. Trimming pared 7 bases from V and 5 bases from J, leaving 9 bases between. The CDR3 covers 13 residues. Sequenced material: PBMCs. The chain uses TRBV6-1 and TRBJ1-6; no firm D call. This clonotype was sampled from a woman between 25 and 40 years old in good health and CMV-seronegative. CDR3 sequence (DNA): TGTGCCAGCATCTTGTTCGATAATTCACCCCTCCACTTT. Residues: CASILFDNSPLHF.